This T cell receptor (beta chain) emerged from a study of CD8+ T cells in alopecia areata. Findings and caveats of the study: On tofacitinib, scalp and blood still held many of the expanded lesional clones. Lesional scalp displayed greater clonality than normal scalp, most notably in alopecia totalis/universalis.

As for this clone: Its antigen is not identified.

Treatment noted: oral pan-JAK inhibitor, 5-10 mg twice daily. Germline CDR1 and CDR2: MGHDK and SYGVNS. The V and J ends lost 1 base and 5 bases respectively, with 11 bases between them. This CDR3 contains 14 residues. TCR sequencing used cDNA made by reverse transcription of extracted RNA. The data were produced by immunoSEQ multiplex PCR, yet TCRdb's version contains in-frame clones alone and is incomplete. The sample carries approximately 280,000 clones, roughly 64% recorded once. The material was CD4+ T cells sorted from blood, obtained at week 24, from a patient treated with tofacitinib. The TCR sequence derives from a human donor with alopecia areata. The chain has TRBV25-1 and TRBJ2-5; possibly TRBD1 for D (5 bases). CDR3 protein: CASSEWAGQETQYF. CDR3 nucleotides: TGTGCCAGCAGTGAATGGGCAGGGCAGGAGACCCAGTACTTC.